These 6 T cell receptor beta chains originate from one sample sequenced in a study of blood T cell repertoires in COVID-19. Some clones are missing from TCRdb's copy, which holds only in-frame ones; the method was immunoSEQ multiplex PCR. The table includes about 410,000 clones, roughly 90% detected once. Material: PBMCs or T cells enriched from blood (not recorded which). Source of these receptors: a woman aged 25 to 45 who had recovered from COVID-19.

CDR3 bases: TGTGCCAGCAGCTTCTCACAGTTCTACACTGAAGCTTTCTTT. This sequence encodes CASSFSQFYTEAFF. This rearrangement joins TRBV5-4 to TRBJ1-1; D unresolved. CDR1 is SGHNT, CDR2 YYREEE, per germline (reference sequence). This CDR3 is 14 amino acids long. V was clipped by 2 bases and J by 3 bases, with 11 bases between them.

The chain carries TRBV5-1 and TRBJ2-5; D not certain. This CDR3 contains 14 residues. Trimming removed 0 bases from V and 2 bases from J, with 8 bases in between. Germline V gene lookup returns CDR1 SGHRS and CDR2 YFSETQ. The CDR3 nucleotides read TGCGCCAGCAGCTTGGGTCTACTTCAAGAGACCCAGTACTTC. It translates to CASSLGLLQETQYF.

The chain recombines TRBV11-3 with TRBJ2-1; a possible D gene is TRBD2 (6 bases). Trimming took off 2 bases at V and 2 bases at J, with 10 bases between the two ends. The CDR3 loop spans 15 amino acids. CDR1 and CDR2 from the germline V gene are SGHNT and YENEEA. The CDR3 sequence is CASSLRGGAYNEQFF. The CDR3 DNA follows: TGTGCCAGCAGCTTACGCGGAGGGGCCTACAATGAGCAGTTCTTC.

The V call is TRBV18, the J call TRBJ1-1; a possible D gene is TRBD1 (5 bases). The germline CDR1 and CDR2 sequences are KGHSH and LQKENI. The V end was cut by 2 bases, the J end by 4 bases, with 11 bases between. The CDR3 spans 14 residues. The CDR3 sequence: CASSPAGVTTEAFF. CDR3 DNA sequence: TGTGCCAGCTCACCAGCGGGGGTCACCACTGAAGCTTTCTTT.

This clone was observed once. The genes are TRBV18 and TRBJ1-2; a weak D match, TRBD1 (6 bases). Deletions cut 0 bases from V and 4 bases from J, with 15 bases between. Germline V gene data show CDR1 as KGHSH and CDR2 as LQKENI. The CDR3 consists of 16 residues. In nucleotides, the CDR3 is TGTGCCAGCTCACCACCTCAGGGGAATCTTGGCTATGGCTACACCTTC. It yields the protein CASSPPQGNLGYGYTF. Together with reference TRBV18 and TRBJ1-2, the CDR3 gives the full variable domain: NAGVMQNPRHLVRRRGQEARLRCSPMKGHSHVYWYRQLPEEGLKFMVYLQKENIIDESGMPKERFSAEFPKEGPSILRIQQVVRGDSAAYFCASSPPQGNLGYGYTFGSGTRLTVV.

The chain employs TRBV12-3 or TRBV12-4 and TRBJ1-1; 8 bases align to TRBD1. This CDR3 contains 13 residues. Unmatched junction bases numbered 3, after V lost 6 bases and J lost 3 bases. The CDR3 sequence: CASSLTGDTEAFF. The CDR3 region has the DNA TGTGCCAGCAGCCTGACAGGGGACACTGAAGCTTTCTTT.